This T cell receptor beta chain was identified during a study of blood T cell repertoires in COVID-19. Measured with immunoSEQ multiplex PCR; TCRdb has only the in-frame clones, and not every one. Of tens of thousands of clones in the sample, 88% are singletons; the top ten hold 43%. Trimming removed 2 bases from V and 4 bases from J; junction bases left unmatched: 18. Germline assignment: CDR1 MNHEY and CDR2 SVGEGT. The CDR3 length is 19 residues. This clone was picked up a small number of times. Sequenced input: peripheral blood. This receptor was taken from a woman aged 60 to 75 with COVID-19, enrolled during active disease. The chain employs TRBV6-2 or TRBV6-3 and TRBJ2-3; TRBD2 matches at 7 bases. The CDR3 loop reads CASSYAGAGTVKSADTQYF. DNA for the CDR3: TGTGCCAGCAGTTACGCGGGAGCCGGGACGGTCAAGTCCGCAGATACGCAGTATTTT.